A single sample is the source of the 3 T cell receptor beta chains below, sequenced in a study of blood T cell repertoires in COVID-19. Using immunoSEQ multiplex PCR, the repertoire was profiled, and TCRdb retains in-frame clones only, with some absent. The sample has around 70,000 clones, roughly 79% seen once. Sequenced input: peripheral blood. All receptors derive from a man aged 70 or older with acute or convalescent COVID-19.

The V and J genes are TRBV4-1 and TRBJ2-7, with 7 bases lining up with TRBD2. Looked up from germline, CDR1 is MGHRA and CDR2 is YSYEKL. The CDR3 sequence is 14 residues long. Trimming at V came to 1 base and at J to 7 bases, leaving 7 bases not matched to a gene. CDR3: CASSQGLALGEQYF. The CDR3 coding sequence is TGCGCCAGCAGCCAAGGACTAGCCCTAGGGGAGCAGTACTTC.

This clone was picked up a small number of times. This chain links TRBV19 with TRBJ2-7, with a tentative D call TRBD1 (5 bases). The CDR3 runs to 13 residues. Germline-derived CDR1 and CDR2 are LNHDA and SQIVND (reference sequence). V was cut by 4 bases and J by 1 base, with 8 bases left in between. The CDR3 spells CASSKGYSYEQYF. The CDR3 nucleotides read TGTGCCAGTAGTAAGGGGTATTCCTACGAGCAGTACTTC. The full variable domain, rest sourced from reference TRBV19 and TRBJ2-7, is DGGITQSPKYLFRKEGQNVTLSCEQNLNHDAMYWYRQDPGQGLRLIYYSQIVNDFQKGDIAEGYSVSREKKESFPLTVTSAQKNPTAFYLCASSKGYSYEQYFGPGTRLTVT.

The chain is built from TRBV2 and TRBJ2-1; TRBD2 might be the D (6 bases). The CDR3 is 12 amino acids. V was trimmed by 11 bases and J by 0 bases, leaving 8 bases between them. CDR1 is SNHLY and CDR2 is FYNNEI in the germline V gene. The CDR3 protein is CAGRSSYNEQFF. The CDR3, as DNA: TGTGCCGGGAGGAGCTCCTACAATGAGCAGTTCTTC.